The subject of this entry is one TCR beta chain. This sample includes further DNA sequences coding for the same CDR3. The data originate from a study of shared clonotypes between healthy human individuals. Trimming stripped 7 bases from V and 4 bases from J, with 8 bases between. CDR3 size: 11 residues. Germline V gives CDR1 SNHLY, CDR2 FYNNEI. Generated by immunoSEQ multiplex PCR, the TCRdb table keeps only in-frame clones and is missing some. The sample has about 2.4 million clones; over 85% are singletons. The material sequenced was naive CD4+ T cells sorted from blood. Regarding subset: CD45RA+ positively selected. The rearrangement uses TRBV2 and TRBJ2-7, with a tentative D call TRBD2 (5 bases). The clonotype originates from a man aged 18 to 30 in good health. This CDR3 is CASIGGYEQYF. CDR3 nucleotide sequence: TGTGCCAGCATAGGAGGTTACGAGCAGTACTTC.